This note documents a single TCR beta chain sequence. Its antigen is unknown. The sample is drawn from a study of monozygotic twins with inflammatory bowel disease. The study, taken as a whole, reports: Lower sharing of clonotypes with other individuals was seen in IBD patients than in healthy twins. This was most marked in patients showing signs of disease activity. Twin pairs that were concordant did not differ from discordant pairs in repertoire similarity, possibly from limited power. Inverse Simpson values showed less TCRbeta diversity in IBD patients than in their healthy co-twins.

UMIs that had a 6-nucleotide sample barcode were put in using template switching. TCRdb reprocessed the 5' RACE reads and keeps a single row for each CDR3 protein, giving no DNA. This repertoire includes 400,000 to 500,000 distinct CDR3 sequences. The CDR3 is 15 residues long. Germline loops: CDR1 SGHTA, CDR2 FQGTGA. This receptor was obtained from a human donor with ulcerative colitis or Crohn's disease, or a healthy co-twin of an affected twin (not recorded which). Input material: blood. The rearrangement links TRBV7-3 to TRBJ2-1; TCRdb proposes TRBD2, but this gene call is untestable without DNA. The CDR3 protein is CASSRSTSQVYEQFF.